This TCR beta chain was sequenced in a study of T cells in Graves' hyperthyroidism and ophthalmopathy. Researchers took RNA transcripts and amplified the TCR beta CDR3 regions from them. HTBI primers were used for first-round RT-PCR of the TCR CDR3. TCRdb independently ran MiXCR on the multiplex PCR reads; one entry per CDR3 protein. Seen here are about 640,000 distinct CDR3 sequences, more than 14% observed once, and the top ten hold under 15%. The CDR3 is 16 residues long. V was pared by 0 bases and J by 3 bases, with 12 bases between. CDR1 is SGDLS, CDR2 YYNGEE, per germline. The clonotype originates from a woman aged 50 to 65 with Graves' ophthalmopathy. V gene TRBV9 combines with J gene TRBJ2-2, with D possibly being TRBD2 (5 bases). The sequenced material came from blood. CDR3 coding DNA: TGTGCCAGCAGCGTAGCTACGAGGGCGTACACCGGGGAGCTGTTTTTT. It yields the protein CASSVATRAYTGELFF. Based on the CDR3 plus reference TRBV9 and TRBJ2-2, the full variable domain is DSGVTQTPKHLITATGQRVTLRCSPRSGDLSVYWYQQSLDQGLQFLIQYYNGEERAKGNILERFSAQQFPDLHSELNLSSLELGDSALYFCASSVATRAYTGELFFGEGSRLTVL.